These 24 T cell receptor beta chains came from one sample sequenced in a study of T cells after posttransplantation cyclophosphamide. Controls had myeloablative marrow grafts with methotrexate and calcineurin inhibitor, sampled at 1 year. Using immunoSEQ multiplex PCR, the repertoire was profiled, and TCRdb retains in-frame clones only, with some absent. The sample holds about 16,000 clones, around 90% seen once. The sample was PBMCs, taken after an allogeneic stem cell transplant with a calcineurin inhibitor and methotrexate. The receptors come from a male patient aged 50 to 60 who received an allogeneic stem cell transplant from an unrelated donor, was CMV-positive, and had chronic GVHD only. Some T cells may be transferred from the graft donor.

This chain connects TRBV7-8 to TRBJ2-7; the match to TRBD1 covers 7 bases. Germline-derived CDR1 and CDR2 are SGHVS and FQNEAQ. The length of the CDR3 is 17 residues. The ends lost 1 base at V and 5 bases at J; junction bases unmatched: 14. In DNA form, the CDR3 reads TGTGCCAGCAGCTTAGGTAGACCGGGACAGAGTGTCCACGAGCAGTACTTC. As protein: CASSLGRPGQSVHEQYF.

This sequence joins TRBV7-9 and TRBJ2-7, with 7 bases matching TRBD1. V lost 1 base and J lost 2; bases outside the gene matches: 2. Germline loops: CDR1 SEHNR, CDR2 FQNEAQ (reference sequence). CDR3 length: 14 amino acids. CDR3 sequence: CASSLDRGPYEQYF. DNA of the CDR3: TGTGCCAGCAGCTTAGACAGGGGTCCCTACGAGCAGTACTTC.

The CDR3 reads CASSDRVYTEAFF. The CDR3 DNA is TGTGCCAGCAGCGACAGGGTGTACACTGAAGCTTTCTTT. J is TRBJ1-1 and V is TRBV2, with 7 bases identical to TRBD1. J gave up 3 bases and V 6 bases, and 4 bases lay outside the gene matches. The CDR3 is made up of 13 amino acids. CDR1 is SNHLY and CDR2 is FYNNEI in the germline V gene.

The chain carries TRBV7-9 and TRBJ1-5; D is possibly TRBD1 (5 bases). The CDR3 covers 15 residues. Germline V gene sequence: CDR1 SEHNR, CDR2 FQNEAQ (reference sequence). Trimming removed 3 bases from V and 4 bases from J, with 13 bases in between. The CDR3, as DNA: TGTGCCAGCAGCTTCGGAGGGACTGGAAATCAGCCCCAGCATTTT. Amino acid sequence: CASSFGGTGNQPQHF.

This clone came up a few times. The chain joins TRBV19 to TRBJ1-1, with a tentative D call TRBD1 (5 bases). The CDR3 loop spans 12 amino acids. Germline V gene lookup returns CDR1 LNHDA and CDR2 SQIVND (reference sequence). The ends were cut back, 6 bases at V and 6 bases at J, with 11 bases in the middle. The CDR3 sequence: CASSPLGPEAFF. The CDR3 DNA sequence: TGTGCCAGTAGCCCTCTGGGGCCTGAAGCTTTCTTT. Combining the CDR3 with reference TRBV19 and TRBJ1-1 gives the whole variable domain DGGITQSPKYLFRKEGQNVTLSCEQNLNHDAMYWYRQDPGQGLRLIYYSQIVNDFQKGDIAEGYSVSREKKESFPLTVTSAQKNPTAFYLCASSPLGPEAFFGQGTRLTVV.

This chain connects TRBV7-2 to TRBJ1-2; D may be TRBD1 (6 bases). Per the germline V gene, CDR1 is SGHTA and CDR2 is FQGNSA. The CDR3 length is 16 residues. Trimming stripped 5 bases from V and 0 bases from J, with 16 bases between. The CDR3 loop is CASSNRGQQANYGYTF. CDR3 in DNA: TGTGCCAGCAGCAATCGTGGACAGCAAGCTAACTATGGCTACACCTTC.

The rearrangement links TRBV2 to TRBJ2-5, with D possibly TRBD2 on 5 matching bases. V dropped 10 bases and J dropped 4 bases, with 13 bases sitting between them. Germline V gene sequence: CDR1 SNHLY, CDR2 FYNNEI. The CDR3 runs to 12 residues. The CDR3: CAIRGIRETQYF. The CDR3 coding sequence is TGTGCCATACGAGGGATAAGAGAGACCCAGTACTTC.

This chain links TRBV29-1 with TRBJ2-1; 8 nucleotides match TRBD2. The CDR3 contains 14 residues. The trim removed 4 bases at V and 9 bases at J, leaving 11 bases unmatched. Germline CDR1 SQVTM, CDR2 ANQGSEA. The CDR3 loop reads CSVVFSGIEGEQFF. The DNA of the CDR3 is TGCAGCGTTGTGTTTAGCGGGATCGAGGGTGAGCAGTTCTTC.

The chain carries TRBV19 and TRBJ2-1; 7 bases line up with TRBD2. Germline V gives CDR1 LNHDA, CDR2 SQIVND (reference sequence). The J segment lost 1 base and the V segment lost 2 bases, leaving 5 bases of the junction unmatched. CDR3 size: 16 residues. The CDR3 region is CASSISFGRSYNEQFF. CDR3 sequence (DNA): TGTGCCAGTAGTATATCCTTCGGGAGGTCCTACAATGAGCAGTTCTTC.

This clone was seen a few times. The rearrangement uses TRBV2 and TRBJ1-4; weak D call: TRBD1 (5 bases). Germline V CDR1 and CDR2: SNHLY, FYNNEI. V was trimmed by 6 bases and J by 4 bases, leaving 12 bases between them. The CDR3 has 14 amino acids. CDR3 nucleotide sequence: TGTGCCAGCAGACAGGACATTGGTAATGAAAAACTGTTTTTT. It is translated as CASRQDIGNEKLFF.

The rearrangement joins TRBV11-3 to TRBJ2-3; no reliable D call. Germline V gene data show CDR1 as SGHNT and CDR2 as YENEEA. V lost 6 bases, J lost 4 bases, and 11 bases lay in between. CDR3 size: 13 residues. In DNA, the CDR3 is TGTGCCAGCAGTCTAGAGTTGGCAGATACGCAGTATTTT. Translation gives CASSLELADTQYF.

The V call is TRBV7-9, the J call TRBJ2-3; TRBD2 agrees at 11 bases. Germline trimming cut 5 bases from V and 4 bases from J; bases unmatched to any gene: 11. Germline V gene sequence: CDR1 SEHNR, CDR2 FQNEAQ (reference sequence). CDR3 size: 17 residues. Here the CDR3 reads CASSLDLAGGPADTQYF. The CDR3 DNA follows: TGTGCCAGCAGCCTAGACTTAGCGGGAGGGCCAGCAGATACGCAGTATTTT.

The rearrangement joins TRBV7-9 to TRBJ2-1; 9 bases align to TRBD1. Germline assignment: CDR1 SEHNR and CDR2 FQNEAQ (reference sequence). The length of the CDR3 is 15 residues. Germline trimming cut 9 bases from V and 2 bases from J; bases unmatched to any gene: 8. The CDR3 DNA is TGTGCCAGAGAAGTAGGACAGGGGACCTACAATGAGCAGTTCTTC. Translated, it gives CAREVGQGTYNEQFF.

This chain joins TRBV15 and TRBJ2-5, with 9 bases that match TRBD1. V shed 6 bases, J shed 5 bases, and the junction held 7 bases outside the gene matches. The CDR3 has 14 residues. Germline assignment: CDR1 LNHNV and CDR2 YYDKDF (reference sequence). CDR3 sequence (DNA): TGTGCCACCAGTATACAGGGGGCCAGCGAGACCCAGTACTTC. Amino acids: CATSIQGASETQYF.

This sequence joins TRBV9 and TRBJ2-1, with 7 positions matching TRBD2. The CDR3 contains 15 residues. CDR1 and CDR2 from the germline V gene are SGDLS and YYNGEE. Unmatched junction bases numbered 6, after V lost 3 bases and J lost 3 bases. The CDR3 loop is CASSATSAFYNEQFF. CDR3 DNA sequence: TGTGCCAGCAGCGCAACTAGCGCCTTCTACAATGAGCAGTTCTTC.

The J gene is TRBJ2-7, the V gene TRBV12-5, with 11 bases that match TRBD2. This CDR3 has 14 residues. V trimming: 5 bases; J trimming: 4 bases; junction bases outside the gene matches: 4. Germline V gene lookup returns CDR1 LGHNT and CDR2 FRNRAP. The CDR3: CASGIAGGLYEQYF. In DNA form, the CDR3 reads TGTGCTAGTGGTATAGCGGGGGGGCTTTACGAGCAGTACTTC. Using reference TRBV12-5 and TRBJ2-7 for the parts outside the CDR3, the full variable domain is DARVTQTPRHKVTEMGQEVTMRCQPILGHNTVFWYRQTMMQGLELLAYFRNRAPLDDSGMPKDRFSAEMPDATLATLKIQPSEPRDSAVYFCASGIAGGLYEQYFGPGTRLTVT.

The rearrangement joins TRBV19 to TRBJ2-1; TRBD2 agrees at 12 bases. The CDR3 consists of 16 residues. CDR1 and CDR2 (germline): LNHDA, SQIVND (reference sequence). The junction had 6 bases not matched to a gene; V was cut back by 5 bases and J by 4 bases. The CDR3 bases are TGTGCCAGTAGTCAGACTAGCGGGAGAGGTTACAATGAGCAGTTCTTC. Protein: CASSQTSGRGYNEQFF.

The chain is built from TRBV11-2 and TRBJ2-3; 10 bases match TRBD2. CDR3 length: 15 residues. The V and J ends lost 4 bases and 4 bases, in that order; junction bases with no gene match: 5. CDR1 is SGHAT and CDR2 is FQNNGV in the germline V gene. The CDR3 spells CASSSSGSLSDTQYF. CDR3 sequence (DNA): TGTGCCAGCAGCTCTAGCGGGAGTTTGTCAGATACGCAGTATTTT.

The genes are TRBV29-1 and TRBJ1-2, with 7 bases matching TRBD1. This CDR3 has 14 amino acids. V was pared by 6 bases and J by 7 bases, with 14 bases of the junction left unmatched. Germline V gives CDR1 SQVTM, CDR2 ANQGSEA. The CDR3 bases are TGCAGCGTGGGAGGACAGGTCGAGGGGCCTGGCTACACCTTC. As protein: CSVGGQVEGPGYTF.

The chain combines TRBV5-5 with TRBJ1-5, with D maybe TRBD1 (6 bases). With 2 bases removed from V and 4 bases from J, the gap between germline ends came to 10 bases. The CDR3 sequence is 14 residues long. The germline V gene encodes CDR1 SGHKS and CDR2 YYEKEE (reference sequence). CDR3: CASSLSTGNQPQHF. Here the CDR3 DNA reads TGTGCCAGCAGCTTATCGACAGGAAATCAGCCCCAGCATTTT.

The chain links TRBV7-2 to TRBJ1-2, with TRBD1 as a possible D gene (6 bases). The V and J ends lost 1 base and 0 bases respectively, with 12 bases between them. The germline gives CDR1 SGHTA, CDR2 FQGNSA. This CDR3 is 16 amino acids long. The CDR3 DNA reads TGTGCCAGCAGCTTAGTTTCCGGGACACCTAACTATGGCTACACCTTC. Amino acid sequence: CASSLVSGTPNYGYTF.

The V gene is TRBV27, the J gene TRBJ2-5; D perhaps matches TRBD2 (6 bases). Near its end, the DNA agrees better with TRBJ2-7, so the J call may be wrong. The CDR3 is made up of 13 amino acids. Germline CDR1 and CDR2: MNHEY and SMNVEV (reference sequence). The CDR3 loop is CASFEVWGGEQYF. For the CDR3, the DNA is TGTGCCAGCTTCGAGGTATGGGGAGGCGAGCAGTACTTC.

The chain links TRBV11-2 to TRBJ2-7; the D gene is possibly TRBD1 (7 bases). The CDR3 length is 14 residues. CDR1 is SGHAT, CDR2 FQNNGV, per germline. Trimming took off 3 bases at V and 3 bases at J, with 12 bases between the two ends. The CDR3 bases are TGTGCCAGCAGCTTTCCTCAGGGGGGCTACGAGCAGTACTTC. Translating it yields CASSFPQGGYEQYF.

This chain connects TRBV6-1 to TRBJ2-2, with 10 positions matching TRBD2. This CDR3 is built from 14 residues. Germline V CDR1 and CDR2: MNHNS, SASEGT. J gave up 6 bases and V 2 bases, and 0 bases lay outside the gene matches. CDR3 nucleotide sequence: TGTGCCAGCAGTGAACTAGCGGGGGCCGGGGAGCTGTTTTTT. This gives the protein CASSELAGAGELFF.